This passage covers 25 T cell receptor beta chains from one sample sequenced in a study of blood T cell repertoires in COVID-19. Libraries were prepared by immunoSEQ multiplex PCR; TCRdb keeps only in-frame clonotypes and omits some of them. The sample holds roughly 250,000 clones, roughly 88% seen once. What was sequenced was peripheral blood. The receptor set was obtained from a human donor with COVID-19, enrolled during active disease. The donor label of this sample is uncertain.

The J gene is TRBJ1-2, the V gene TRBV6-2 or TRBV6-3; 9 nucleotides align to TRBD1. J lost 4 bases, V lost 2 bases, and 11 bases had no gene match. The germline V gene encodes CDR1 MNHEY and CDR2 SVGEGT. CDR3 length equals 17 residues. CDR3 coding DNA: TGTGCCAGCAGTTACCGGGGACAGGGAGTCATACTCTATGGCTACACCTTC. It translates to CASSYRGQGVILYGYTF.

The chain has TRBV28 and TRBJ2-2; 9 bases map to TRBD1. Per germline, CDR1 MDHEN and CDR2 SYDVKM. The ends lost 3 bases at V and 2 bases at J; junction bases unmatched: 4. CDR3 size: 16 residues. The CDR3 is CASSLDRGSNTGELFF. The CDR3, as DNA: TGTGCCAGCAGTTTGGACAGGGGAAGCAACACCGGGGAGCTGTTTTTT.

This clone has a single count. This rearrangement joins TRBV10-2 to TRBJ2-7, with 10 bases lining up with TRBD1. V dropped 6 bases and J dropped 4; count of bases not matched to a gene: 3. CDR1 and CDR2 from the germline V gene are WSHSY and SAAADI. The CDR3 is made up of 13 amino acids. The CDR3 region is CASRTGGGYEQYF. The CDR3 nucleotides are TGCGCCAGCAGGACAGGGGGCGGGTACGAGCAGTACTTC.

This chain links TRBV5-6 with TRBJ1-1, with no clear D. Germline CDR1 reads SGHDT; CDR2 reads YYEEEE. The V and J ends lost 0 bases and 6 bases respectively, with 15 bases between them. There are 15 residues in the CDR3. The CDR3 spells CASSLGDFSSAEAFF. CDR3 DNA: TGTGCCAGCAGCTTGGGAGATTTTAGTTCCGCTGAAGCTTTCTTT.

This chain joins TRBV6-5 and TRBJ1-2; TRBD1 aligns across 7 bases. CDR3 size: 14 residues. V shed 4 bases, J shed 5 bases, and the junction held 7 bases outside the gene matches. Looked up from germline, CDR1 is MNHEY and CDR2 is SVGAGI. The CDR3, as DNA: TGTGCCAGCAGTTCGGGGGACAGTTATTATGGCTACACCTTC. It translates to CASSSGDSYYGYTF.

The rearrangement uses TRBV6-5 and TRBJ2-7, with 13 bases lining up with TRBD2. The CDR3 totals 15 residues. Looked up from germline, CDR1 is MNHEY and CDR2 is SVGAGI. The trim removed 4 bases at V and 3 bases at J, leaving 3 bases unmatched. The CDR3 sequence: CASSSRTSGGYEQYF. In DNA, the CDR3 is TGTGCCAGCAGTTCTCGGACTAGCGGGGGCTACGAGCAGTACTTC.

The genes are TRBV5-1 and TRBJ2-7; 14 positions agree with TRBD2. Germline CDR1 is SGHRS and CDR2 is YFSETQ. There are 15 residues in the CDR3. Trimming cost V 0 bases and J 7 bases; bases outside gene matches: 3. In DNA, the CDR3 is TGCGCCAGCAGCTTGGGGGGACTAGCGGGAGAGGAGCAGTACTTC. It is translated as CASSLGGLAGEEQYF.

Only a few counts were recorded for this clone. J is TRBJ1-5 and V is TRBV6-1, with a weak D call TRBD1 (5 bases). From germline, CDR1 is MNHNS and CDR2 SASEGT. There are 16 residues in the CDR3. The V end lost 3 bases, the J end lost 2 bases, and 14 bases lay between the germline ends. The CDR3 coding sequence is TGTGCCAGCAGTGATAGGAGGGGCACTGGCAATCAGCCCCAGCATTTT. Its translation: CASSDRRGTGNQPQHF.

This chain uses TRBV6-5 with TRBJ2-5; D perhaps matches TRBD2 (5 bases). This CDR3 is 15 amino acids long. Germline assignment: CDR1 MNHEY and CDR2 SVGAGI. Trimming took 7 bases from V and 4 from J, leaving 19 bases between them. CDR3 coding DNA: TGTGCCAGCACCCTAGGGAGCGGCCCTTCAGAGACCCAGTACTTC. Encoded protein: CASTLGSGPSETQYF.

This chain uses TRBV28 with TRBJ2-7; D is uncertain. Germline values: CDR1 MDHEN, CDR2 SYDVKM. CDR3 size: 13 residues. V lost 10 bases, J lost 4 bases, and 17 bases lay in between. The CDR3 reads CAIAREAPYEQYF. The CDR3 nucleotides are TGTGCCATCGCCCGAGAAGCCCCATACGAGCAGTACTTC.

The V call is TRBV19, the J call TRBJ2-2; possibly TRBD2 for D (5 bases). The germline V and J ends were trimmed by 8 bases and 0 bases, with 10 bases remaining between them. The CDR3 covers 14 residues. Looked up from germline, CDR1 is LNHDA and CDR2 is SQIVND (reference sequence). In nucleotides, the CDR3 is TGTGCCAGTGAGGGCCGGGCGAACACCGGGGAGCTGTTTTTT. Its translation is CASEGRANTGELFF.

The V and J genes are TRBV10-2 and TRBJ2-3; maybe TRBD1 (7 bases). Germline V gene sequence: CDR1 WSHSY, CDR2 SAAADI. The CDR3 consists of 17 residues. With 0 bases removed from V and 2 bases from J, the gap between germline ends came to 15 bases. CDR3 DNA sequence: TGCGCCAGCAGTGAGTCGCGGGACAGCCACTTCACAGATACGCAGTATTTT. Protein: CASSESRDSHFTDTQYF.

The chain employs TRBV5-6 and TRBJ1-5; 7 bases are shared with TRBD1. Germline values: CDR1 SGHDT, CDR2 YYEEEE. After removal of 2 bases from V and 9 bases from J, the junction contained 8 bases not matched to a gene. The CDR3 is 14 residues long. This chain's CDR3 is CASSFQGGWGPQHF. The CDR3 region has the DNA TGTGCCAGCAGCTTTCAGGGGGGCTGGGGGCCCCAGCATTTT.

This clone was detected only once. The CDR3 is CASMRVGNQPQHF. The CDR3 DNA is TGTGCCAGCATGAGGGTTGGCAATCAGCCCCAGCATTTT. This chain connects TRBV2 to TRBJ1-5; D remains unclear. Trimming took off 7 bases at V and 2 bases at J, with 9 bases between the two ends. The CDR3 length is 13 residues. Germline V gene lookup returns CDR1 SNHLY and CDR2 FYNNEI.

The chain combines TRBV3-1 (or the pseudogene TRBV3-2) with TRBJ1-2, with D maybe TRBD1 (5 bases). Trimming left V 10 bases short and J 6 bases short, with 24 bases between. The germline gives CDR1 LGHDT, CDR2 YNNKEL (reference sequence). This CDR3 region has 15 residues. CDR3 amino acids: CATTPSTVKRHGYTF. The CDR3, as DNA: TGTGCCACCACCCCCTCGACAGTCAAAAGACATGGCTACACCTTC.

V and J are TRBV15 and TRBJ1-2; 7 nucleotides agree with TRBD1. Unmatched junction bases numbered 1, after V lost 2 bases and J lost 7 bases. Germline CDR1 LNHNV, CDR2 YYDKDF (reference sequence). The CDR3 runs to 12 residues. In DNA form, the CDR3 reads TGTGCCACCAGCAGAAGGGACAGTGGCTACACCTTC. Translated: CATSRRDSGYTF.

V and J are TRBV15 and TRBJ2-1; TRBD2 matches at 8 bases. The CDR3 length is 16 residues. The germline CDR1 and CDR2 sequences are LNHNV and YYDKDF (reference sequence). V was pared by 3 bases and J by 4 bases, with 8 bases of the junction left unmatched. The CDR3 loop reads CATSSNEIAGYNEQFF. The DNA for the CDR3 is TGTGCCACCAGCAGTAATGAAATAGCGGGGTACAATGAGCAGTTCTTC.

This chain links TRBV5-8 with TRBJ1-4, with 8 bases matching TRBD1. This CDR3 spans 16 amino acids. The V gene end was trimmed by 5 bases and the J gene end by 10 bases; junction bases not matched to a gene: 16. Per germline, CDR1 SGHTS and CDR2 YDEGEE. The CDR3 here is CASSPDRAGARGKLFF. The CDR3 coding sequence is TGTGCCAGCAGTCCGGACAGGGCTGGGGCGAGGGGAAAACTGTTTTTT.

The chain uses TRBV7-3 and TRBJ1-1; D not certain. Trimming stripped 4 bases from V and 4 bases from J, with 16 bases between. The germline V gene encodes CDR1 SGHTA and CDR2 FQGTGA. The CDR3 loop spans 15 amino acids. CDR3: CASSSHMAPATEAFF. The CDR3, as DNA: TGTGCCAGCAGCTCACATATGGCCCCCGCCACTGAAGCTTTCTTT.

This clone was detected only once. The chain employs TRBV19 and TRBJ2-7, with TRBD2 matching over 7 bases. CDR1 and CDR2 from the germline V gene are LNHDA and SQIVND (reference sequence). The CDR3 covers 15 residues. V gave up 1 base and J gave up 3 bases; unmatched junction bases: 6. In DNA, the CDR3 is TGTGCCAGTAGTATAGGCACTAGCGCTTTCTACGAGCAGTACTTC. It yields the protein CASSIGTSAFYEQYF.

The chain combines TRBV7-3 with TRBJ2-5, with 9 bases lining up with TRBD2. The V and J ends lost 4 bases and 5 bases, in that order; junction bases with no gene match: 5. This CDR3 spans 14 amino acids. Germline V gene data show CDR1 as SGHTA and CDR2 as FQGTGA. CDR3 protein: CASSSRGGSETQYF. DNA of the CDR3: TGTGCCAGCAGCTCGCGGGGGGGTTCGGAGACCCAGTACTTC.

V and J are TRBV7-9 and TRBJ1-2; D remains unclear. CDR3 length equals 14 residues. V was cut by 5 bases and J by 8 bases, with 18 bases left in between. Germline V gene lookup returns CDR1 SEHNR and CDR2 FQNEAQ (reference sequence). The CDR3 bases are TGTGCCAGCAGCCCCGCAGAAGTATGGTGGGGCTACACCTTC. It yields the protein CASSPAEVWWGYTF.

The CDR3 here is CASSSIAASSATNEKLFF. CDR3 nucleotide sequence: TGTGCCAGCAGCAGTATCGCGGCCTCGAGTGCAACTAATGAAAAACTGTTTTTT. This rearrangement joins TRBV28 to TRBJ1-4; no definite D call. CDR1 is MDHEN and CDR2 is SYDVKM in the germline V gene. V lost 6 bases to trimming and J lost 0 bases, with 20 bases between them. The CDR3 is made up of 18 amino acids.

This clone has just one count. V gene TRBV7-3 combines with J gene TRBJ2-1; TRBD2 agrees at 8 bases. Germline V gene data show CDR1 as SGHTA and CDR2 as FQGTGA. The V gene end was trimmed by 4 bases and the J gene end by 4 bases; junction bases not matched to a gene: 9. CDR3 size: 16 residues. The CDR3 DNA follows: TGTGCCAGCAGCTCCCGAAGCGGGAGCAGATACAATGAGCAGTTCTTC. As protein: CASSSRSGSRYNEQFF.

The table lists this clone with a count of one. V and J are TRBV12-3 or TRBV12-4 and TRBJ2-5, with 7 bases matching TRBD2. Unmatched junction bases numbered 9, after V lost 7 bases and J lost 7 bases. This CDR3 is 13 amino acids long. CDR3: CASTEVSGGTQYF. The CDR3 DNA sequence: TGTGCCAGCACCGAGGTGTCGGGGGGGACCCAGTACTTC.